The 10 T cell receptor beta chains in this list originate from one sample, sequenced in a study of blood T cell repertoires in COVID-19. Data came from immunoSEQ multiplex PCR; TCRdb stores just in-frame clones and leaves some out. The sample has fewer than 150,000 clones; 80% to 90% are singletons. Sequencing was carried out using peripheral blood. These receptors originate from a woman older than 75 with acute or convalescent COVID-19.

The chain uses TRBV12-3 or TRBV12-4 and TRBJ1-2, with TRBD1 matching 11 bases. The CDR3 spans 13 residues. Trimming took 5 bases from V and 7 from J; bases not matched to a gene: 3. The chain's CDR3 is CASSPDRGLGYTF. For the CDR3, the DNA is TGTGCCAGCAGTCCGGACAGGGGGCTTGGCTACACCTTC.

This chain joins TRBV9 and TRBJ2-5, with TRBD2 identical over 11 bases. The CDR3 consists of 17 residues. Germline CDR1 and CDR2: SGDLS and YYNGEE. The junction had 7 bases not matched to a gene; V was cut back by 3 bases and J by 0 bases. The CDR3 protein is CASSAGLAVWYQETQYF. DNA of the CDR3: TGTGCCAGCAGCGCGGGACTAGCGGTCTGGTACCAAGAGACCCAGTACTTC.

Regarding this clone: Other DNA sequences of this sample code for an identical CDR3. This chain uses TRBV2 with TRBJ1-2, with 10 bases matching TRBD1. Germline V gene data show CDR1 as SNHLY and CDR2 as FYNNEI. Trimming at V came to 0 bases and at J to 7 bases, leaving 2 bases not matched to a gene. The CDR3 has 14 amino acids. The CDR3 DNA reads TGTGCCAGCAGTGAAGCTAGGACAGGGGGTGGCTACACCTTC. Its protein product is CASSEARTGGGYTF. The complete variable domain, with remaining parts taken from reference TRBV2 and TRBJ1-2, reads EPEVTQTPSHQVTQMGQEVILRCVPISNHLYFYWYRQILGQKVEFLVSFYNNEISEKSEIFDDQFSVERPDGSNFTLKIRSTKLEDSAMYFCASSEARTGGGYTFGSGTRLTVV.

This clone was seen ten or more times. The chain couples TRBV4-1 to TRBJ2-4; D might be TRBD1 (5 bases). The CDR3 consists of 14 residues. V was trimmed by 0 bases and J by 8 bases, leaving 11 bases between them. Germline V gene sequence: CDR1 MGHRA, CDR2 YSYEKL. CDR3 amino acids: CASSQETGSYIQYF. Here the CDR3 DNA reads TGCGCCAGCAGCCAAGAAACAGGATCATACATTCAGTACTTC.

The chain couples TRBV20-1 to TRBJ1-1; D remains unclear. The ends were cut back, 5 bases at V and 5 bases at J, with 9 bases in the middle. The CDR3 totals 11 residues. The germline V gene has CDR1 DFQATT and CDR2 SNEGSKA (reference sequence). The CDR3 region is CSASGGTEAFF. The CDR3 DNA sequence: TGCAGTGCTTCCGGAGGGACTGAAGCTTTCTTT.

Only one count was recorded for this clone. The chain is built from TRBV2 and TRBJ1-2; the match to TRBD1 covers 9 bases. CDR3 length: 14 amino acids. Trimming at V came to 5 bases and at J to 5 bases, leaving 6 bases not matched to a gene. The germline V gene has CDR1 SNHLY and CDR2 FYNNEI. The CDR3 spells CASSLQGAEYGYTF. The CDR3 DNA reads TGTGCCAGCAGTCTACAGGGGGCAGAATATGGCTACACCTTC.

The rearrangement uses TRBV6-5 and TRBJ1-1; D unresolved. The CDR3 has 13 residues. The germline CDR1 and CDR2 sequences are MNHEY and SVGAGI. Between the trimmed V and J ends, which lost 6 bases and 1 base, there was a span of 9 bases. The CDR3 DNA reads TGTGCCAGCAGGATAAGACAGAACACTGAAGCTTTCTTT. It is translated as CASRIRQNTEAFF.

The chain joins TRBV6-5 to TRBJ1-2; the match to TRBD1 covers 7 bases. Germline CDR1 MNHEY, CDR2 SVGAGI. This CDR3 spans 14 amino acids. J gave up 6 bases and V 6 bases, and 10 bases lay outside the gene matches. The DNA for the CDR3 is TGTGCCAGCAGACCCGACAGGGACCCTCATGGCTACACCTTC. It codes for CASRPDRDPHGYTF.

This clone appeared a single time. The chain recombines TRBV4-3 with TRBJ2-1, with 7 nucleotides matching TRBD2. The CDR3 consists of 13 residues. Germline CDR1 is LGHNA and CDR2 is YSLEER. With V trimmed by 1 base and J by 10 bases, 4 bases remained unmatched. The CDR3 nucleotides are TGCGCCAGCAGCCAAGGACTAGCCGGCGAGCAGTTCTTC. Translated: CASSQGLAGEQFF.

The V gene is TRBV15, the J gene TRBJ2-3, with 13 bases identical to TRBD2. Germline-derived CDR1 and CDR2 are LNHNV and YYDKDF (reference sequence). This CDR3 region has 17 residues. With V trimmed by 0 bases and J by 5 bases, 5 bases remained unmatched. In DNA form, the CDR3 reads TGTGCCACCAGCAGAGATACTAGCGGGGGGGCCCTAGATACGCAGTATTTT. Its translation: CATSRDTSGGALDTQYF.